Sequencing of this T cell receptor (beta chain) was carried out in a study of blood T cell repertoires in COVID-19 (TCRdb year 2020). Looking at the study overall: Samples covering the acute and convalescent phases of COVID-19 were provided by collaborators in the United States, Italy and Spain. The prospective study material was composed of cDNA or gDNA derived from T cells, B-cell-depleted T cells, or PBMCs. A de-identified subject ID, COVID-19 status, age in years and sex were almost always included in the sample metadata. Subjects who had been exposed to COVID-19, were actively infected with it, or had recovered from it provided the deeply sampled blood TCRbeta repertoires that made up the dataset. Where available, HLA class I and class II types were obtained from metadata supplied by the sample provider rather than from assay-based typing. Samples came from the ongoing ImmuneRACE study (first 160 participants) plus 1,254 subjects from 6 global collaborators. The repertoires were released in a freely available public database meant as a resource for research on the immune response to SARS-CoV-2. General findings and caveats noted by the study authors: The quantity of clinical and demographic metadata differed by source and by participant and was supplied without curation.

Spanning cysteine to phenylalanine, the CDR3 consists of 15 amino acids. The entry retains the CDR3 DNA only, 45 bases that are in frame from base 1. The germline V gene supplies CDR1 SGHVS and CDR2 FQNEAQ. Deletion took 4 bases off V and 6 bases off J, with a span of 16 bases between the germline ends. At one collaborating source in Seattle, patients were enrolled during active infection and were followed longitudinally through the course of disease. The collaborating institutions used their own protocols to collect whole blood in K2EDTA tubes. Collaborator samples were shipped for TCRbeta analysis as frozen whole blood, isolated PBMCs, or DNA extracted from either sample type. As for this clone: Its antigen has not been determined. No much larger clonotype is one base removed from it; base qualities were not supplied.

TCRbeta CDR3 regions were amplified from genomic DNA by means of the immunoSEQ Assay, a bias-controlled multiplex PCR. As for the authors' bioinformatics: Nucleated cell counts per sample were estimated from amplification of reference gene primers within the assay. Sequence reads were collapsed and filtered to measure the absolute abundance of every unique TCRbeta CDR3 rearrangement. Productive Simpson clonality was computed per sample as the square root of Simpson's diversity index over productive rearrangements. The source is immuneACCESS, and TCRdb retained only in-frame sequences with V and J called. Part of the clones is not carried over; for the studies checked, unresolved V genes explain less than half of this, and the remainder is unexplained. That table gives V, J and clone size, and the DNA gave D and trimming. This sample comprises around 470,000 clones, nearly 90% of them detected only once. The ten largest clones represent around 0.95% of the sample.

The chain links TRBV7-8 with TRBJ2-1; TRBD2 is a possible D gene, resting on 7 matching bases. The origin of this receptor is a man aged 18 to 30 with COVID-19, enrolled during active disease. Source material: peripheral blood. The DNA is TGTGCCAGCAGCTCCCCCGGGGGGCTCTCCAATGAGCAGTTCTTC. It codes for CASSSPGGLSNEQFF.